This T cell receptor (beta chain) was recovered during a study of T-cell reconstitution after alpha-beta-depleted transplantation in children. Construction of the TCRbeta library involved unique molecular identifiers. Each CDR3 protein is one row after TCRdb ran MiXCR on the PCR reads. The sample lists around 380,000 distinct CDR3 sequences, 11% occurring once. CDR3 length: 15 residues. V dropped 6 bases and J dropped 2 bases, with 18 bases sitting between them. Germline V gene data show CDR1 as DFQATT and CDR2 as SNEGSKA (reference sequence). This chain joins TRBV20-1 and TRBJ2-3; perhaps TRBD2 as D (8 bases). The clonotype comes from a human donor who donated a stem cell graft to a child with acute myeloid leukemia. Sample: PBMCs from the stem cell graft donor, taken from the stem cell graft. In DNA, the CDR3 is TGCAGTGCGTCAGGGGGTAGCGGGGCCACAGATACGCAGTATTTT. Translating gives CSASGGSGATDTQYF.